Each of the 5 T cell receptor beta chains below was sequenced from the same sample in a study of T-cell memory formation after mild COVID-19. TCRdb independently ran MiXCR on the 5' RACE reads; one entry per CDR3 protein. The sample carries over 350,000 distinct CDR3 sequences, roughly 15% recorded once. The sample was PBMCs or a T cell subset sorted from them (not recorded which). These receptors were obtained from a man aged 18 to 30 who had mild COVID-19 (a few samples of this study predate the infection). Cell type and time point are not known.

This clonotype has more than one count but fewer than ten. The rearrangement joins TRBV2 to TRBJ2-5, with D maybe TRBD2 (5 bases). CDR1 is SNHLY, CDR2 FYNNEI, per germline. The ends were cut back, 5 bases at V and 7 bases at J, with 11 bases in the middle. The CDR3 has 12 residues. The CDR3 DNA reads TGTGCCAGCAGTCGTAGCGTCTGGACCCAGTACTTC. Its translation is CASSRSVWTQYF.

This chain uses TRBV6-4 with TRBJ2-3, with 10 bases fitting TRBD2. The trim removed 2 bases at V and 4 bases at J, leaving 3 bases unmatched. CDR3 length equals 15 residues. The V gene's germline CDR1 is MRHNA and CDR2 SNTAGT. CDR3 protein: CASSDGSGGSDTQYF. The CDR3 DNA reads as TGTGCCAGCAGTGACGGTAGCGGGGGGTCAGATACGCAGTATTTT.

This clonotype was observed a few times. The chain recombines TRBV13 with TRBJ2-6; a weak D match, TRBD2 (5 bases). The CDR3 contains 17 residues. Germline values: CDR1 PRHDT, CDR2 FYEKMQ (reference sequence). Trimming shortened V by 7 bases and J by 4 bases, and 20 bases separated the two germline ends. This chain's CDR3 is CASNMHSGGTGANVLTF. CDR3 in DNA: TGTGCCAGCAATATGCATTCAGGAGGAACAGGGGCCAACGTCCTGACTTTC.

The chain links TRBV6-5 to TRBJ2-5, with D perhaps TRBD1 (6 bases). Germline V gives CDR1 MNHEY, CDR2 SVGAGI. V was pared by 5 bases and J by 6 bases, with 13 bases between. This CDR3 contains 13 residues. In DNA, the CDR3 is TGTGCCAGCAGTACCGACAGGATACAGACCCAGTACTTC. It is translated as CASSTDRIQTQYF.

The chain couples TRBV7-6 to TRBJ2-1; a possible D gene is TRBD2 (7 bases). The CDR3 spans 19 residues. The germline CDR1 and CDR2 sequences are SGHVS and FNYEAQ. The V end was cut by 4 bases, the J end by 9 bases, with 31 bases between. The CDR3 nucleotides are TGTGCCAGCAGCTCCCTAGCGTCACCTGCGGGGGCCCCCCCCATTGAGCAGTTCTTC. Translating gives CASSSLASPAGAPPIEQFF.